Listed below are T cell receptor beta chains from one sample, sequenced in a study. TCRdb called the RT-PCR reads again in MiXCR, with one record for every CDR3 protein. This table holds about 680,000 distinct CDR3 sequences, 14% found once. Sequenced sample: memory CD4+ T cells from blood. Receptor source: a female donor in good health, serving as a healthy control. Each CDR3 is given with its conserved first and last residue.

TRBJ1-2,TRBV19,CASSKQARTYGYTF
TRBJ1-5,TRBV10-3,CAISESTSGSQHF
TRBJ2-1,TRBV5-1,CASSFAQTGEQFF
TRBJ2-5,TRBV18,CASSPPRVEDKTQYF
TRBJ2-7,TRBV7-2,CASSRVGGYEQYF
TRBJ2-7,TRBV24-1,CATSDPHSYEQYF
TRBJ1-6,TRBV5-1,CASSLYGFGYNSPLHF
TRBJ1-2,TRBV7-3,CASSSTTVSNYGYTF
TRBJ2-1,TRBV30,CAWTSGAGEQFF
TRBJ1-1,TRBV15,CATSRASSTEAFF